This T cell receptor beta chain was profiled in a study of blood T cell repertoires in COVID-19. Study-wide context: The study counted Cohort 3 donors as recovered given two negative PCRs, clearance, or symptom resolution. Sources were T cells, B-cell-depleted T cells, or PBMCs; the material itself was cDNA or gDNA.

Some clones are missing from TCRdb's copy, which holds only in-frame ones; the method was immunoSEQ multiplex PCR. The data show under 150,000 clones, with approximately 80% seen just once and approximately 4% held by the top ten. V trimming: 5 bases; J trimming: 3 bases; junction bases outside the gene matches: 5. The V gene's germline CDR1 is LNHNV and CDR2 YYDKDF (reference sequence). This CDR3 comprises 15 residues. The receptor's source is a man between 45 and 60 years old in a cohort exposed to, infected with or recovered from COVID-19 (not recorded which). Specimen: PBMCs or T cells enriched from blood (not recorded which). This sequence joins TRBV15 and TRBJ2-7, with 12 bases identical to TRBD2. This chain's CDR3 is CATSGGLAGSYEQYF. CDR3 nucleotide sequence: TGTGCCACCAGCGGGGGACTAGCGGGCAGCTACGAGCAGTACTTC.